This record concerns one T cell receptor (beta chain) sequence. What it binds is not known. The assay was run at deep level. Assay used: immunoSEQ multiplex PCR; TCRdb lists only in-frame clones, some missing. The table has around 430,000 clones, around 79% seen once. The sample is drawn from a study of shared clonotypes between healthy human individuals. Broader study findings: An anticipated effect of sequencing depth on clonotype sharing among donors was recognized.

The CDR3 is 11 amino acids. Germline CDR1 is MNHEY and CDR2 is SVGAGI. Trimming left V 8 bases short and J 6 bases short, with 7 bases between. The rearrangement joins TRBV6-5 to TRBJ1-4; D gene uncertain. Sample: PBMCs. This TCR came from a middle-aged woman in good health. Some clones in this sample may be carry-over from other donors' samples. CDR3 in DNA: TGTGCCAGCGGACCCTATGAAAAACTGTTTTTT. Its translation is CASGPYEKLFF.